This T cell receptor (beta chain) was identified in a study of T cells after yellow fever vaccination. On the study more broadly: Any fraction with a low cell number was prepared using SMART-Seq v4 Ultra Low Input.

Study-level points and caveats: Bulk-population clonotypes that are abundant could appear as contaminants in FACS-sorted repertoires. At 95% to 97% for CD4 and about 91% for CD8, most primary-vaccination clones showed up again after the booster.

Remarks on this clonotype: Its antigen remains unknown.

CDR1 is MNHNY, CDR2 SVGAGI, per germline (reference sequence). V lost 7 bases and J 1 base, leaving 9 bases between the germline ends. This CDR3 has 13 residues. The study made its TCR cDNA through 5'RACE template switching. That step introduced a universal primer site along with UMIs. TCRdb fed the 5' RACE reads into MiXCR, producing one record per CDR3 protein. The profile shows some 120,000 distinct CDR3 sequences, about 15% of them singletons. Sequenced here: CD8+ T cells sorted from PBMCs, sampled 5 days after the yellow fever booster vaccination. The sequence came from a man between 18 and 35 years old who received the YFV17D yellow fever vaccine. The genes are TRBV6-6 and TRBJ2-3; a weak D match, TRBD1 (5 bases). The CDR3 DNA sequence: TGTGCCAGCATCCAACAGGGCACAGATACGCAGTATTTT. Translating gives CASIQQGTDTQYF.